These 18 T cell receptor beta chains originate from one sample sequenced in a study of Ad26.COV2.S vaccination and SARS-CoV-2 variants (dated by TCRdb to about 2021). The receptor library was made with the immunoSEQ multiplex PCR assay. Not all clones reach the TCRdb copy of this immuneACCESS table, which keeps in-frame sequences only. Checked studies attribute under half of the gap to unresolved V genes and leave the rest unexplained. The sample records 350,000 to 400,000 clones, approximately 90% of which are singletons. In total, the top ten clones hold roughly 3% of the sample. This specimen's treatment or condition label, per the study, means: 15 to 20 received Ad26.COV2.S at low or high dose, single or two shots; about 5 received placebo; per-sample allocation not given. For vaccine and placebo recipients, repertoires were sequenced using samples collected on day 63 after the first injection.

Source: peripheral blood, taken in a trial of Ad26.COV2.S vaccine versus placebo. The receptors were sampled from a person between 18 and 65 years old who received the Ad26.COV2.S COVID-19 vaccine or a placebo.

In the case of this clone: This sample also contains other DNA sequences that code for the same CDR3. This chain joins TRBV5-6 and TRBJ2-5; a weak D match, TRBD1 (5 bases). Germline CDR1 reads SGHDT; CDR2 reads YYEEEE. The CDR3 length is 13 residues. Trimming removed 4 bases from V and 5 bases from J, with 12 bases in between. CDR3 amino acids: CASSLGPRETQYF. The CDR3, as DNA: TGTGCCAGCAGCCTGGGGCCTAGGGAGACCCAGTACTTC.

V usage is TRBV10-2 and J usage is TRBJ1-5, with D unclear. Germline CDR1 WSHSY, CDR2 SAAADI. The CDR3 runs 12 residues. Trimming took 8 bases from V and 10 from J, leaving 15 bases between them. The DNA for the CDR3 is TGCGCCAGCGGAACGGTAATCAGCCCCCAGCATTTT. This sequence encodes CASGTVISPQHF.

The chain carries TRBV10-3 and TRBJ1-4, with D tentatively TRBD1 (5 bases). The CDR3 is 17 amino acids. Germline V gene sequence: CDR1 ENHRY, CDR2 SYGVKD. V lost 3 bases, J lost 0 bases, and 14 bases lay in between. This CDR3 reads CAISDGAADTTNEKLFF. The CDR3 bases are TGTGCCATCAGTGATGGGGCGGCGGACACAACTAATGAAAAACTGTTTTTT.

The rearrangement joins TRBV19 to TRBJ1-2; D gene uncertain. The CDR3 extends over 14 amino acids. From germline, CDR1 is LNHDA and CDR2 SQIVND (reference sequence). V was pared by 2 bases and J by 2 bases, with 9 bases between. CDR3: CASSITGQNYGYTF. The CDR3 DNA reads as TGTGCCAGTAGTATAACCGGCCAGAACTATGGCTACACCTTC.

The chain combines TRBV7-9 with TRBJ2-7; 9 positions match TRBD2. Germline CDR1 SEHNR, CDR2 FQNEAQ (reference sequence). Trimming removed 0 bases from V and 0 bases from J; junction bases left unmatched: 0. The CDR3 covers 15 residues. Written as DNA, the CDR3 is TGTGCCAGCAGCTTAGCGCGGGGGGGCTCCTACGAGCAGTACTTC. Protein product: CASSLARGGSYEQYF. Looking up the rest from reference TRBV7-9 and TRBJ2-7 gives the full variable domain: DTGVSQNPRHKITKRGQNVTFRCDPISEHNRLYWYRQTLGQGPEFLTYFQNEAQLEKSRLLSDRFSAERPKGSFSTLEIQRTEQGDSAMYLCASSLARGGSYEQYFGPGTRLTVT.

This rearrangement joins TRBV7-8 to TRBJ1-1; D remains ambiguous. The V gene lost 5 bases and the J gene lost 0 bases, with 10 bases spanning the gap. Germline loops: CDR1 SGHVS, CDR2 FQNEAQ. The CDR3 has 14 amino acids. CDR3 in DNA: TGTGCCAGCAGCCCCATAACCCTGAACACTGAAGCTTTCTTT. It translates to CASSPITLNTEAFF. The full variable domain, completed using reference TRBV7-8 and TRBJ1-1, is GAGVSQSPRYKVAKRGQDVALRCDPISGHVSLFWYQQALGQGPEFLTYFQNEAQLDKSGLPSDRFFAERPEGSVSTLKIQRTQQEDSAVYLCASSPITLNTEAFFGQGTRLTVV.

This clone has a single count. The genes are TRBV29-1 and TRBJ1-3; D is unresolved. The CDR3 has 14 amino acids. V lost 4 bases, J lost 0 bases, and 10 bases lay in between. Germline values: CDR1 SQVTM, CDR2 ANQGSEA. The CDR3 DNA reads as TGCAGCGTTGGGACGGTGAGCTCTGGAAACACCATATATTTT. Translating gives CSVGTVSSGNTIYF. The full variable domain, its missing parts supplied by reference TRBV29-1 and TRBJ1-3, is SAVISQKPSRDICQRGTSLTIQCQVDSQVTMMFWYRQQPGQSLTLIATANQGSEATYESGFVIDKFPISRPNLTFSTLTVSNMSPEDSSIYLCSVGTVSSGNTIYFGEGSWLTVV.

Of note for this clone: Other DNA sequences of this sample code for an identical CDR3. The rearrangement uses TRBV3-1 (or the pseudogene TRBV3-2) and TRBJ1-5, with TRBD1 matching 10 bases. Germline trimming cut 1 base from V and 6 bases from J; bases unmatched to any gene: 3. CDR3 length equals 15 residues. CDR1 is LGHDT and CDR2 is YNNKEL in the germline V gene (reference sequence). CDR3 region: CASSQGTGGGQPQHF. DNA for the CDR3: TGTGCCAGCAGCCAAGGGACAGGGGGGGGTCAGCCCCAGCATTTT.

The chain links TRBV6-5 to TRBJ2-3; D ambiguous. CDR1 and CDR2 (germline): MNHEY, SVGAGI. The germline V and J ends were trimmed by 5 bases and 4 bases, with 13 bases remaining between them. The CDR3 spans 14 residues. The chain's CDR3 is CASSPAMGSDTQYF. The CDR3 DNA reads as TGTGCCAGCAGTCCCGCTATGGGGTCAGATACGCAGTATTTT.

The V call is TRBV5-1, the J call TRBJ1-1; no clear D. The CDR3 loop spans 14 amino acids. V was trimmed by 4 bases and J by 1 base, leaving 11 bases between them. CDR1 is SGHRS and CDR2 is YFSETQ in the germline V gene. The CDR3 bases are TGCGCCAGCAGCCCGGGTCCTGGGAACACTGAAGCTTTCTTT. This sequence encodes CASSPGPGNTEAFF.

The chain is built from TRBV11-2 and TRBJ2-3; D is uncertain. CDR1 and CDR2 from the germline V gene are SGHAT and FQNNGV. The CDR3 loop spans 12 amino acids. The V end lost 0 bases, the J end lost 5 bases, and 3 bases lay between the germline ends. CDR3 in DNA: TGTGCCAGCAGCTTAGATGAAGATACGCAGTATTTT. Residues: CASSLDEDTQYF.

The chain recombines TRBV3-1 (or the pseudogene TRBV3-2) with TRBJ2-5; D gene unclear. Trimming stripped 0 bases from V and 1 base from J, with 6 bases between. The CDR3 loop spans 14 amino acids. Per germline, CDR1 LGHDT and CDR2 YNNKEL (reference sequence). The CDR3 loop reads CASSQDHSQETQYF. The CDR3 DNA reads as TGTGCCAGCAGCCAAGATCACAGCCAAGAGACCCAGTACTTC.

The rearrangement links TRBV12-5 to TRBJ1-5, with 7 bases aligning to TRBD1. The ends lost 2 bases at V and 5 bases at J; junction bases unmatched: 6. Germline V gene data show CDR1 as LGHNT and CDR2 as FRNRAP. This CDR3 contains 15 residues. CDR3 amino acids: CASGLHRGWDQPQHF. CDR3 nucleotides: TGTGCTAGTGGTTTGCACAGGGGATGGGATCAGCCCCAGCATTTT.

The V gene is TRBV7-2, the J gene TRBJ2-7; 8 nucleotides match TRBD1. The CDR3 length is 14 residues. Losses at the gene ends were 5 bases for V and 2 bases for J; bases not matched to a gene: 5. CDR1 is SGHTA and CDR2 is FQGNSA in the germline V gene. The DNA for the CDR3 is TGTGCCAGCAGCCCAGGACAGGGAGCCTACGAGCAGTACTTC. Its translation is CASSPGQGAYEQYF. The full variable domain, completed using reference TRBV7-2 and TRBJ2-7, is GAGVSQSPSNKVTEKGKDVELRCDPISGHTALYWYRQSLGQGLEFLIYFQGNSAPDKSGLPSDRFSAERTGGSVSTLTIQRTQQEDSAVYLCASSPGQGAYEQYFGPGTRLTVT.

The rearrangement joins TRBV5-4 to TRBJ2-1, with TRBD1 matching over 10 bases. The length of the CDR3 is 15 residues. In germline, CDR1 is SGHNT, CDR2 YYREEE (reference sequence). V trimming: 4 bases; J trimming: 5 bases; junction bases outside the gene matches: 6. DNA of the CDR3: TGTGCCAGCAGCCGCCCCGGGACAGGGGACAATGAGCAGTTCTTC. Protein: CASSRPGTGDNEQFF.

The rearrangement links TRBV6-5 to TRBJ1-6, with 9 bases aligning to TRBD1. Looked up from germline, CDR1 is MNHEY and CDR2 is SVGAGI. The CDR3 covers 14 residues. With V trimmed by 7 bases and J by 8 bases, 6 bases remained unmatched. The CDR3 loop is CASKPGQGHSPLHF. CDR3 in DNA: TGTGCCAGCAAACCGGGACAGGGTCATTCACCCCTCCACTTT.

The chain employs TRBV7-9 and TRBJ2-3; no clear D. The germline CDR1 and CDR2 sequences are SEHNR and FQNEAQ (reference sequence). CDR3 length equals 13 residues. Trimming took 4 bases from V and 1 from J, leaving 6 bases between them. As DNA, the CDR3 is TGTGCCAGCAGCTCCCTCCGCACAGATACGCAGTATTTT. It codes for CASSSLRTDTQYF.

The gene calls are TRBV7-2 and TRBJ2-7; a possible D gene is TRBD2 (6 bases). The CDR3 has 14 amino acids. The V end was cut by 5 bases, the J end by 3 bases, with 14 bases between. In germline, CDR1 is SGHTA, CDR2 FQGNSA. In nucleotides, the CDR3 is TGTGCCAGCAGCATGCAGACGGACTACTACGAGCAGTACTTC. Translated: CASSMQTDYYEQYF. Based on the CDR3 plus reference TRBV7-2 and TRBJ2-7, the full variable domain is GAGVSQSPSNKVTEKGKDVELRCDPISGHTALYWYRQSLGQGLEFLIYFQGNSAPDKSGLPSDRFSAERTGGSVSTLTIQRTQQEDSAVYLCASSMQTDYYEQYFGPGTRLTVT.